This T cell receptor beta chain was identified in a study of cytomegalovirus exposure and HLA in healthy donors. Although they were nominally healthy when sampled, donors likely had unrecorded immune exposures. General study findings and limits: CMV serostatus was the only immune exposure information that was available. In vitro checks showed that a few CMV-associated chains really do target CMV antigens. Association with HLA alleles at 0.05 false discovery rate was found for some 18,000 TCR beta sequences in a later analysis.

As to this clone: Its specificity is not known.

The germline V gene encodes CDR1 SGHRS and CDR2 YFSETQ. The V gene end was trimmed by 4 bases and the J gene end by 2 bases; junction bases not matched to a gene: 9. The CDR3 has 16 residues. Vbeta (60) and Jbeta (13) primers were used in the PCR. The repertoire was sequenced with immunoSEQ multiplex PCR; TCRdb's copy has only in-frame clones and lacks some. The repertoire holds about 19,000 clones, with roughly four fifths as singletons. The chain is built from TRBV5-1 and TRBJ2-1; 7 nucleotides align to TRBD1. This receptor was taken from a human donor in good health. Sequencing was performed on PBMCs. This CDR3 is CASSTTYRGPYNEQFF. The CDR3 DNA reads TGCGCCAGCAGCACAACCTACAGGGGCCCCTACAATGAGCAGTTCTTC.